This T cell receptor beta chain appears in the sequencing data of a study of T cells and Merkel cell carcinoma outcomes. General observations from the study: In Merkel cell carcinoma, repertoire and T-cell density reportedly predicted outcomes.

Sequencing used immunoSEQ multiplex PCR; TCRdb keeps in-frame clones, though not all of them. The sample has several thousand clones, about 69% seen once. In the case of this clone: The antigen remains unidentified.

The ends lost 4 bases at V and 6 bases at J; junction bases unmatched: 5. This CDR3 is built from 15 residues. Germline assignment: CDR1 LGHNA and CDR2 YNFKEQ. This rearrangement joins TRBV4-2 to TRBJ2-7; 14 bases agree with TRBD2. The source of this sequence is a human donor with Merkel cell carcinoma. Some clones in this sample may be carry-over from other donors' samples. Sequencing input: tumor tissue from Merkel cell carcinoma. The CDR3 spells CASSPRLAGGREQYF. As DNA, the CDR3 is TGTGCCAGCAGCCCCCGACTAGCGGGAGGGCGCGAGCAGTACTTC.